The 13 T cell receptor beta chains given below trace back to one sample, sequenced in a study of blood T cell repertoires in COVID-19. The assay was immunoSEQ multiplex PCR, and TCRdb's table has in-frame clones only and misses some. The repertoire includes about 240,000 clones, 70% to 90% of them detected once, and about 5.1% sits in the top ten. The material sequenced was peripheral blood. The receptors were gathered from a man aged 45 to 65 with COVID-19, enrolled during active disease.

This clone was detected once. The chain recombines TRBV18 with TRBJ1-2, with 8 nucleotides matching TRBD1. V shed 4 bases, J shed 5 bases, and the junction held 12 bases outside the gene matches. The CDR3 totals 16 residues. Germline CDR1 and CDR2: KGHSH and LQKENI. CDR3 sequence reads: CASSLTGTGVGYGYTF. CDR3 nucleotide sequence: TGTGCCAGCTCACTAACCGGGACAGGCGTTGGATATGGCTACACCTTC.

V gene TRBV6-5 combines with J gene TRBJ1-5, with a possible D match to TRBD1 (6 bases). The CDR3 sequence is 15 residues long. The ends were cut back, 5 bases at V and 2 bases at J, with 13 bases in the middle. Germline V gene data show CDR1 as MNHEY and CDR2 as SVGAGI. The CDR3 nucleotides are TGTGCCAGCAGTCCGCATGGGGGCGGCAATCAGCCCCAGCATTTT. Protein: CASSPHGGGNQPQHF.

The sample holds many counts of this clone. V usage is TRBV11-2 and J usage is TRBJ1-6, with D tentatively TRBD1 (6 bases). Germline V CDR1 and CDR2: SGHAT, FQNNGV. V dropped 5 bases and J dropped 7 bases, with 15 bases sitting between them. This CDR3 has 15 residues. The DNA of the CDR3 is TGTGCCAGCAGCAGCCAACAGGGTAGGAATTCACCCCTCCACTTT. It is translated as CASSSQQGRNSPLHF.

The rearrangement uses TRBV2 and TRBJ2-2, with TRBD1 matching over 8 bases. CDR3 size: 17 residues. The V segment lost 5 bases and the J segment 5 bases; nucleotides outside the gene matches: 13. CDR1 and CDR2 from the germline V gene are SNHLY and FYNNEI. CDR3 sequence: CASSPSRTGKGTGELFF. The CDR3 nucleotides read TGTGCCAGCAGTCCCTCTCGGACAGGGAAGGGGACCGGGGAGCTGTTTTTT.

The chain has TRBV5-1 and TRBJ1-6; no clear D. Trimming left V 4 bases short and J 5 bases short, with 7 bases between. CDR1 is SGHRS, CDR2 YFSETQ, per germline. This CDR3 contains 13 residues. The CDR3 region has the DNA TGCGCCAGCAGCCTTACTAATAATTCACCCCTCCACTTT. It translates to CASSLTNNSPLHF. Combining the CDR3 with reference TRBV5-1 and TRBJ1-6 gives the whole variable domain KAGVTQTPRYLIKTRGQQVTLSCSPISGHRSVSWYQQTPGQGLQFLFEYFSETQRNKGNFPGRFSGRQFSNSRSEMNVSTLELGDSALYLCASSLTNNSPLHFGNGTRLTVT.

This rearrangement joins TRBV18 to TRBJ2-5; D is uncertain. CDR1 KGHSH and CDR2 LQKENI come from the germline V gene. CDR3 size: 12 residues. Trimming left V 3 bases short and J 2 bases short, with 4 bases between. DNA of the CDR3: TGTGCCAGCTCACCGGCACAAGAGACCCAGTACTTC. Translation: CASSPAQETQYF.

The rearrangement joins TRBV7-8 to TRBJ1-2; TRBD1 aligns across 8 bases. Trimming at V came to 0 bases and at J to 4 bases, leaving 4 bases not matched to a gene. This CDR3 has 15 residues. The germline gives CDR1 SGHVS, CDR2 FQNEAQ. This CDR3 reads CASSLAIQGAYGYTF. The CDR3 nucleotides are TGTGCCAGCAGCTTAGCCATCCAGGGGGCCTATGGCTACACCTTC.

The chain links TRBV30 to TRBJ1-1; possibly TRBD1 for D (6 bases). The V gene's germline CDR1 is GTSNPN and CDR2 SVGIG (reference sequence). This CDR3 contains 15 residues. With 0 bases removed from V and 5 bases from J, the gap between germline ends came to 16 bases. CDR3 region: CAWSVQGSFTTEAFF. CDR3 sequence (DNA): TGTGCCTGGAGTGTACAGGGTTCTTTTACTACTGAAGCTTTCTTT. Full variable domain (remainder filled in from reference TRBV30 and TRBJ1-1): SQTIHQWPATLVQPVGSPLSLECTVEGTSNPNLYWYRQAAGRGLQLLFYSVGIGQISSEVPQNLSASRPQDRQFILSSKKLLLSDSGFYLCAWSVQGSFTTEAFFGQGTRLTVV.

CDR3 region: CASSGGDREQFF. The CDR3 DNA reads as TGTGCCAGCAGCGGGGGGGACAGAGAGCAGTTCTTC. This rearrangement joins TRBV9 to TRBJ2-1; maybe TRBD1 (7 bases). V gave up 3 bases and J gave up 10 bases, with 11 bases separating them. Germline assignment: CDR1 SGDLS and CDR2 YYNGEE. The CDR3 spans 12 residues.

The rearrangement uses TRBV2 and TRBJ1-2, with D perhaps matching TRBD1 (5 bases). The CDR3 spans 14 residues. With 4 bases removed from V and 8 bases from J, the gap between germline ends came to 17 bases. In germline, CDR1 is SNHLY, CDR2 FYNNEI. CDR3 residues: CASSVSPGGVGYTF. The CDR3 nucleotides read TGTGCCAGCAGTGTCAGCCCGGGGGGGGTAGGCTACACCTTC.

The rearrangement uses TRBV28 and TRBJ2-4; 10 bases agree with TRBD1. In germline, CDR1 is MDHEN, CDR2 SYDVKM. The CDR3 covers 15 residues. The V and J ends lost 4 bases and 14 bases, in that order; junction bases with no gene match: 14. The CDR3 region is CASSSIDRGLNVEYF. The CDR3 region has the DNA TGTGCCAGCAGTTCCATCGACAGGGGGCTAAACGTAGAGTACTTC. The entire variable domain, with the rest obtained from reference TRBV28 and TRBJ2-4, is as follows: DVKVTQSSRYLVKRTGEKVFLECVQDMDHENMFWYRQDPGLGLRLIYFSYDVKMKEKGDIPEGYSVSREKKERFSLILESASTNQTSMYLCASSSIDRGLNVEYFGAGTRLSVL.

V is TRBV28 and J is TRBJ1-1; D remains ambiguous. The CDR3 sequence is 14 residues long. The germline V and J ends were trimmed by 3 bases and 1 base, with 9 bases remaining between them. Germline values: CDR1 MDHEN, CDR2 SYDVKM. The CDR3 DNA reads TGTGCCAGCAGTTTGAACAGTAGGAACACTGAAGCTTTCTTT. It yields the protein CASSLNSRNTEAFF.

This clone was observed once. The chain combines TRBV28 with TRBJ2-5; 11 positions agree with TRBD2. The germline V gene encodes CDR1 MDHEN and CDR2 SYDVKM. The CDR3 contains 16 residues. J lost 2 bases, V lost 3 bases, and 5 bases had no gene match. CDR3 nucleotide sequence: TGTGCCAGCAGTTTTGGACTAGCGGGTGGACAAGAGACCCAGTACTTC. Translation gives CASSFGLAGGQETQYF.